This is a list of T cell receptor beta chains from one sample in a study of blood T cells in healthy people across ages. TCRdb re-derived calls from the 5' RACE reads in MiXCR, one entry per CDR3 protein. The data show some 760,000 distinct CDR3 sequences, around 25% seen once. This sample also appeared in a second study, on T cells of mothers and their children.

Sequences were obtained from blood. These receptor sequences come from a boy younger than 18 in good health. Both conserved end residues are part of each CDR3. The D gene is left open where the match is weak. Part of the rows lack a size; the others show once, few, many or a class for expanded clones.

V gene: TRBV6-2/TRBV6-3; clone size: few; J gene: TRBJ2-1; D gene: TRBD2; CDR3 protein: CASSRTSVSYNEQFF; CDR3 DNA: TGTGCCAGCAGCCGGACTAGCGTGTCCTACAATGAGCAGTTCTTC
V gene: TRBV2; clone size: many; J gene: TRBJ1-2; D gene: TRBD1; CDR3 protein: CASSDRGYGYTF; CDR3 DNA: TGTGCCAGCAGCGACAGGGGCTATGGCTACACCTTC
V gene: TRBV20-1; clone size: -; J gene: TRBJ2-3; D gene: TRBD2; CDR3 protein: CSAKAGGPVTDTQYF; CDR3 DNA: TGCAGTGCTAAGGCGGGGGGGCCAGTGACAGATACGCAGTATTTT
V gene: TRBV6-5; clone size: few; J gene: TRBJ1-3; D gene: -; CDR3 protein: CASSYSIEQSGNTIYF; CDR3 DNA: TGTGCCAGCAGTTACTCGATCGAGCAGTCTGGAAACACCATATATTTT
V gene: TRBV27; clone size: -; J gene: TRBJ2-1; D gene: TRBD1; CDR3 protein: CASSSLGQGSSYNEQFF; CDR3 DNA: TGTGCCAGCAGTTCGCTCGGACAGGGGAGCTCCTACAATGAGCAGTTCTTC
V gene: TRBV28; clone size: -; J gene: TRBJ2-5; D gene: -; CDR3 protein: CASRHRGGETQYF; CDR3 DNA: TGTGCCAGCAGGCACAGGGGGGGGGAGACCCAGTACTTC
V gene: TRBV2; clone size: few; J gene: TRBJ1-1; D gene: -; CDR3 protein: CASSQYTSLNTEAFF; CDR3 DNA: TGTGCCAGCTCGCAGTATACCTCATTGAACACTGAAGCTTTCTTT
V gene: TRBV7-6; clone size: many; J gene: TRBJ2-5; D gene: -; CDR3 protein: CASSNRDLETQYF; CDR3 DNA: TGTGCCAGCAGCAACCGGGACTTGGAGACCCAGTACTTC
V gene: TRBV10-3; clone size: few; J gene: TRBJ2-1; D gene: TRBD2; CDR3 protein: CAISELTSRGGEQFF; CDR3 DNA: TGTGCCATCAGTGAGTTGACTAGCCGGGGTGGTGAGCAGTTCTTC
V gene: TRBV25-1; clone size: -; J gene: TRBJ2-5; D gene: -; CDR3 protein: CASSEYGGTGRLAMETQYF; CDR3 DNA: TGTGCCAGCAGTGAATACGGGGGAACAGGACGGCTCGCAATGGAGACCCAGTACTTC
V gene: TRBV6-6; clone size: -; J gene: TRBJ2-2; D gene: -; CDR3 protein: CASTEYTGELFF; CDR3 DNA: TGTGCCAGCACCGAATACACCGGGGAGCTGTTTTTT
V gene: TRBV30; clone size: -; J gene: TRBJ2-2; D gene: -; CDR3 protein: CAWSVRLTGELFF; CDR3 DNA: TGTGCCTGGAGTGTACGGCTAACCGGGGAGCTGTTTTTT
V gene: TRBV15; clone size: few; J gene: TRBJ2-5; D gene: -; CDR3 protein: CATSRGRYQETQYF; CDR3 DNA: TGTGCCACCAGCAGAGGGAGGTACCAAGAGACCCAGTACTTC
V gene: TRBV5-1; clone size: -; J gene: TRBJ2-1; D gene: -; CDR3 protein: CASSLALADYNEQFF; CDR3 DNA: TGCGCCAGCAGCTTGGCATTAGCTGACTACAATGAGCAGTTCTTC
V gene: TRBV7-9; clone size: -; J gene: TRBJ2-1; D gene: TRBD2; CDR3 protein: CASSLEREGQVEQFF; CDR3 DNA: TGTGCCAGCAGCCTGGAGCGGGAGGGCCAGGTTGAGCAGTTCTTC
V gene: TRBV5-1; clone size: -; J gene: TRBJ2-1; D gene: TRBD2; CDR3 protein: CASFPGTSGGGSYNEQFF; CDR3 DNA: TGCGCCAGCTTCCCCGGGACTAGCGGGGGAGGCTCCTACAATGAGCAGTTCTTC
V gene: TRBV29-1; clone size: -; J gene: TRBJ1-2; D gene: -; CDR3 protein: CSVEEGSNYGYTF; CDR3 DNA: TGCAGCGTTGAAGAGGGTTCTAACTATGGCTACACCTTC
V gene: TRBV29-1; clone size: -; J gene: TRBJ1-2; D gene: TRBD1; CDR3 protein: CSAENPGGFYGYTF; CDR3 DNA: TGCAGCGCCGAAAACCCAGGGGGCTTCTATGGCTACACCTTC
V gene: TRBV29-1; clone size: -; J gene: TRBJ2-7; D gene: TRBD1; CDR3 protein: CSVPGTDYEQYF; CDR3 DNA: TGCAGCGTCCCCGGGACAGACTACGAGCAGTACTTC
V gene: TRBV20-1; clone size: -; J gene: TRBJ2-5; D gene: TRBD2; CDR3 protein: CSARVLAGKQGETQYF; CDR3 DNA: TGCAGTGCTAGAGTACTAGCGGGAAAGCAAGGGGAGACCCAGTACTTC
V gene: TRBV5-1; clone size: -; J gene: TRBJ1-2; D gene: -; CDR3 protein: CASSPGAGGFYGYTF; CDR3 DNA: TGCGCCAGCAGCCCGGGGGCAGGCGGTTTCTATGGCTACACCTTC
V gene: TRBV2; clone size: -; J gene: TRBJ1-5; D gene: -; CDR3 protein: CASSGGWVQPQHF; CDR3 DNA: TGTGCCAGCAGTGGTGGTTGGGTTCAGCCCCAGCATTTT
V gene: TRBV30; clone size: once; J gene: TRBJ2-2; D gene: -; CDR3 protein: CAWSRAGDIGRELFF; CDR3 DNA: TGTGCCTGGAGTAGGGCAGGGGATATTGGCCGGGAGCTGTTTTTT
V gene: TRBV20-1; clone size: few; J gene: TRBJ2-5; D gene: TRBD2; CDR3 protein: CSAAKTSGEETQYF; CDR3 DNA: TGCAGTGCTGCGAAGACTAGCGGGGAAGAGACCCAGTACTTC
V gene: TRBV7-9; clone size: once; J gene: TRBJ2-7; D gene: -; CDR3 protein: CASSAGDTSYEQYF; CDR3 DNA: TGTGCCAGCAGCGCCGGGGACACGTCCTACGAGCAGTACTTC
V gene: TRBV11-3; clone size: few; J gene: TRBJ2-1; D gene: -; CDR3 protein: CASSPGVALSSYNEQFF; CDR3 DNA: TGTGCCAGCAGCCCCGGGGTAGCGCTGAGCTCCTACAATGAGCAGTTCTTC
V gene: TRBV20-1; clone size: -; J gene: TRBJ2-7; D gene: TRBD2; CDR3 protein: CSGELYRKTSGRAKEQYF; CDR3 DNA: TGCAGTGGCGAATTGTATAGGAAGACTAGCGGGAGGGCCAAGGAGCAGTACTTC
V gene: TRBV29-1; clone size: -; J gene: TRBJ1-2; D gene: -; CDR3 protein: CSVAWNGYTF; CDR3 DNA: TGCAGCGTTGCTTGGAATGGCTACACCTTC
V gene: TRBV2; clone size: few; J gene: TRBJ2-1; D gene: TRBD2; CDR3 protein: CATRTSFFNEQFF; CDR3 DNA: TGTGCCACACGGACTAGCTTCTTCAATGAGCAGTTCTTC
V gene: TRBV7-6; clone size: -; J gene: TRBJ2-2; D gene: -; CDR3 protein: CASSGGTLNTGELFF; CDR3 DNA: TGTGCCAGCAGCGGCGGGACTTTGAACACCGGGGAGCTGTTTTTT
V gene: TRBV7-8; clone size: -; J gene: TRBJ2-3; D gene: -; CDR3 protein: CASSAVGGWSTDTQYF; CDR3 DNA: TGTGCCAGCAGCGCAGTCGGGGGCTGGAGCACAGATACGCAGTATTTT
V gene: TRBV4-3; clone size: -; J gene: TRBJ2-7; D gene: TRBD2; CDR3 protein: CASSQGWEGTYEQYF; CDR3 DNA: TGCGCCAGCAGCCAAGGGTGGGAGGGAACCTACGAGCAGTACTTC
V gene: TRBV7-6; clone size: -; J gene: TRBJ1-1; D gene: -; CDR3 protein: CAGSPSGEGDTEAFF; CDR3 DNA: TGTGCCGGCAGCCCAAGTGGGGAGGGTGACACTGAAGCTTTCTTT
V gene: TRBV14; clone size: -; J gene: TRBJ1-2; D gene: TRBD1; CDR3 protein: CASSQEITGTDGYTF; CDR3 DNA: TGTGCCAGCAGCCAAGAGATCACCGGGACAGATGGCTACACCTTC
V gene: TRBV7-2; clone size: -; J gene: TRBJ2-1; D gene: -; CDR3 protein: CASRSGLGSYNEQFF; CDR3 DNA: TGTGCCAGCAGGTCGGGACTGGGGTCCTACAATGAGCAGTTCTTC
V gene: TRBV7-6; clone size: -; J gene: TRBJ1-6; D gene: -; CDR3 protein: CASSLVQQNSPLHF; CDR3 DNA: TGTGCCAGCAGCTTAGTCCAACAGAATTCACCCCTCCACTTT
V gene: TRBV29-1; clone size: -; J gene: TRBJ1-1; D gene: -; CDR3 protein: CSVVAYEAFF; CDR3 DNA: TGCAGCGTTGTTGCGTATGAAGCTTTCTTT
V gene: TRBV4-2; clone size: -; J gene: TRBJ2-1; D gene: -; CDR3 protein: CASSQEGGATPYNEQFF; CDR3 DNA: TGTGCCAGCAGCCAAGAAGGAGGAGCGACCCCCTACAATGAGCAGTTCTTC
V gene: TRBV7-8; clone size: -; J gene: TRBJ1-4; D gene: -; CDR3 protein: CASSFESSNEKLFF; CDR3 DNA: TGTGCCAGCAGCTTCGAGAGCTCAAATGAAAAACTGTTTTTT
V gene: TRBV25-1; clone size: -; J gene: TRBJ1-2; D gene: -; CDR3 protein: CATSNFGGQSYGYTF; CDR3 DNA: TGTGCCACTTCCAATTTCGGGGGGCAGTCCTATGGCTACACCTTC